A single TCR beta chain is shown here with its context. The data are from a study of blood T cell repertoires in COVID-19. This CDR3 has 15 residues. Germline V gene sequence: CDR1 SNHLY, CDR2 FYNNEI. J lost 2 bases, V lost 6 bases, and 6 bases had no gene match. Individuals drawn from 24 US areas were roughly 18 to 89 years old. Methods used by the authors: The assay estimated nucleated cells by amplifying reference gene primers. Generated by immunoSEQ multiplex PCR, the TCRdb table keeps only in-frame clones and is missing some. That table gives V, J and clone size, and the DNA gave D and trimming. The sample shows about 170,000 clones, 89% of them seen only once.

The rearrangement links TRBV2 to TRBJ1-3; 8 nucleotides align to TRBD1. Source material: PBMCs or T cells enriched from blood (not recorded which). The sequence derives from a woman under 30 who had recovered from COVID-19. In DNA form, the CDR3 reads TGTGCCAGCAGGGCCGAGACAGGGGCTGGAAACACCATATATTTT. Amino acids: CASRAETGAGNTIYF.